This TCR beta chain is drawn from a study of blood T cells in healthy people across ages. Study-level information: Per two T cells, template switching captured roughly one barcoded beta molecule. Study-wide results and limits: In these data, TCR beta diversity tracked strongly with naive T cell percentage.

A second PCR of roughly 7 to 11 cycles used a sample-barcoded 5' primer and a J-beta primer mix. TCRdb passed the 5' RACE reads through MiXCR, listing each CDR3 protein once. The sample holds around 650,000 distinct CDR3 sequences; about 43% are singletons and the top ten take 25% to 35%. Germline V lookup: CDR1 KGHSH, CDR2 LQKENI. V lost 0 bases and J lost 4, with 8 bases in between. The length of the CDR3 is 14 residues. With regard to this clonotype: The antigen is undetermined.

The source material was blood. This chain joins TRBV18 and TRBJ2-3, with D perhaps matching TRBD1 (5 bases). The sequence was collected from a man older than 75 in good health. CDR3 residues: CASSPPSRADTQYF. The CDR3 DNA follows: TGTGCCAGCTCACCACCCAGCAGGGCAGATACGCAGTATTTT.